A single sample gave rise to the 10 T cell receptor beta chains below, sequenced in a study of OX40 agonist ivuxolimab in advanced cancers. The repertoire was sequenced with immunoSEQ multiplex PCR; TCRdb's copy has only in-frame clones and lacks some. The sample gives roughly 90,000 clones, 91% of which show up once; about 9% is in the top ten. This sample comprised CD4+ or CD8+ T cells sorted from blood, obtained in a trial of the OX40 agonist ivuxolimab. The receptor set was obtained from an adult with an advanced solid tumor such as melanoma, head and neck, liver or kidney cancer.

In this sample, this clone turned up once. This chain links TRBV28 with TRBJ2-1; D gene ambiguous. This CDR3 region has 10 residues. Germline V gene sequence: CDR1 MDHEN, CDR2 SYDVKM. V lost 5 bases and J lost 5, with 1 base in between. For the CDR3, the DNA is TGTGCCAGCAGTGACAATGAGCAGTTCTTC. Translating it yields CASSDNEQFF.

The V call is TRBV11-3, the J call TRBJ2-5; TRBD1 aligns across 8 bases. V dropped 10 bases and J dropped 2; count of bases not matched to a gene: 3. CDR3 length equals 12 residues. Germline-derived CDR1 and CDR2 are SGHNT and YENEEA. The DNA for the CDR3 is TGTGCCACCAGGGGGCCACAAGAGACCCAGTACTTC. The encoded protein is CATRGPQETQYF.

The rearrangement uses TRBV30 and TRBJ2-7; 10 bases agree with TRBD1. The CDR3 consists of 14 residues. Per the germline V gene, CDR1 is GTSNPN and CDR2 is SVGIG (reference sequence). Trimming cost V 5 bases and J 0 bases; bases outside gene matches: 4. In nucleotides, the CDR3 is TGTGCCTGGCTCCGGGACAGGGGCTCCTACGAGCAGTACTTC. This codes for CAWLRDRGSYEQYF.

The rearrangement joins TRBV27 to TRBJ2-7; perhaps TRBD2 as D (6 bases). This CDR3 has 13 residues. CDR1 MNHEY and CDR2 SMNVEV come from the germline V gene (reference sequence). Trimming cost V 4 bases and J 6 bases, with 13 bases left between them. The CDR3 protein is CASSYGGYSEQYF. For the CDR3, the DNA is TGTGCCAGCAGTTATGGAGGGTACTCCGAGCAGTACTTC.

The chain joins TRBV18 to TRBJ1-1, with D perhaps matching TRBD1 (6 bases). Germline values: CDR1 KGHSH, CDR2 LQKENI. V lost 3 bases and J 0 bases, leaving 17 bases between the germline ends. The CDR3 has 17 residues. The CDR3 protein is CASSPKSTGPMNTEAFF. DNA of the CDR3: TGTGCCAGCTCACCGAAATCGACAGGCCCCATGAACACTGAAGCTTTCTTT.

The rearrangement joins TRBV7-2 to TRBJ2-4, with D perhaps matching TRBD2 (5 bases). This CDR3 contains 16 residues. Deletions cut 3 bases from V and 1 base from J, with 13 bases between. The germline gives CDR1 SGHTA, CDR2 FQGNSA. Here the CDR3 reads CASSLYFASAKNIQYF. The CDR3 nucleotides are TGTGCCAGCAGCTTGTACTTTGCTAGCGCCAAAAACATTCAGTACTTC.

The chain carries TRBV19 and TRBJ1-1, with a possible D match to TRBD1 (6 bases). This CDR3 has 15 amino acids. V was cut by 3 bases and J by 3 bases, with 14 bases left in between. The V gene's germline CDR1 is LNHDA and CDR2 SQIVND (reference sequence). Here the CDR3 reads CASSIWGRGYTEAFF. In DNA form, the CDR3 reads TGTGCCAGTAGTATTTGGGGCAGGGGTTACACTGAAGCTTTCTTT.

The genes are TRBV28 and TRBJ2-3; TRBD2 matches 9 bases. CDR3 size: 17 residues. Losses at the gene ends were 5 bases for V and 2 bases for J; bases not matched to a gene: 11. The germline V gene has CDR1 MDHEN and CDR2 SYDVKM. CDR3 DNA sequence: TGTGCCAGCAGTCTACCACTTCTAGCGGGGTCCACAGATACGCAGTATTTT. Amino acid sequence: CASSLPLLAGSTDTQYF.

Here the CDR3 DNA reads TGTGCCAGCAGTGAAGTAGTACGGGAACCAACTAATGAAAAACTGTTTTTT. Translation: CASSEVVREPTNEKLFF. The chain joins TRBV6-1 to TRBJ1-4; the D is unclear. Germline CDR1 is MNHNS and CDR2 is SASEGT. Trimming stripped 1 base from V and 0 bases from J, with 12 bases between. The CDR3 contains 17 residues.

This chain connects TRBV12-2 to TRBJ2-7; the D call TRBD1 from the table was never checked on the DNA. TRBV12-2 is a known pseudogene. CDR3 length equals 20 residues. The CDR3 sequence: CASRGGQGKFLAREDYEQYF. CDR3 DNA sequence: TGTGCAAGTCGAGGGGGACAGGGGAAATTTCTGGCGCGGGAGGACTACGAGCAGTACTTC.